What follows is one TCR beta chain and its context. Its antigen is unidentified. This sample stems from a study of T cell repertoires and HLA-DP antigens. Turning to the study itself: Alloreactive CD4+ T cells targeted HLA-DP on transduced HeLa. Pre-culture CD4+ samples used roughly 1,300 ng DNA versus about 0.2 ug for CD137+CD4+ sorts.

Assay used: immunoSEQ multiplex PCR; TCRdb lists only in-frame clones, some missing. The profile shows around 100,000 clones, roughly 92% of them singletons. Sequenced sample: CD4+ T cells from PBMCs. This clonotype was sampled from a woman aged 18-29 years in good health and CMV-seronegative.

This chain's CDR3 is CASSSGQSSYNEQFF. For the CDR3, the DNA is TGTGCCAGCAGCTCGGGACAAAGCTCCTACAATGAGCAGTTCTTC. The chain recombines TRBV5-4 with TRBJ2-1; the D gene is possibly TRBD1 (6 bases). V was clipped by 3 bases and J by 0 bases, with 10 bases between them. This CDR3 is 15 amino acids long. Germline loops: CDR1 SGHNT, CDR2 YYREEE (reference sequence).